These 23 T cell receptor beta chains originate from one sample sequenced in a study of OX40 agonist ivuxolimab in advanced cancers. The method was immunoSEQ multiplex PCR; TCRdb's version includes in-frame clones alone and lacks a portion of them. The data hold tens of thousands of clones, with roughly 80% observed a single time. This specimen consisted of CD4+ or CD8+ T cells sorted from blood, obtained in a trial of the OX40 agonist ivuxolimab. These receptors came from an adult with an advanced solid tumor such as melanoma, head and neck, liver or kidney cancer.

The genes are TRBV28 and TRBJ1-1, with a weak D call TRBD1 (6 bases). CDR3 length: 15 amino acids. Trimming removed 5 bases at V and 3 bases at J, with 16 bases between. Germline V gene data show CDR1 as MDHEN and CDR2 as SYDVKM. The chain's CDR3 is CASSPRGRGDTEAFF. The CDR3 coding sequence is TGTGCCAGCAGTCCCCGGGGCAGGGGAGACACTGAAGCTTTCTTT.

The V gene is TRBV30, the J gene TRBJ1-5, with 9 bases lining up with TRBD1. With V trimmed by 2 bases and J by 7 bases, 12 bases remained unmatched. The germline gives CDR1 GTSNPN, CDR2 SVGIG (reference sequence). The CDR3 sequence is 16 residues long. The CDR3 here is CAWSPKHGQGNQPQHF. As DNA, the CDR3 is TGTGCCTGGAGTCCAAAACACGGACAGGGGAACCAGCCCCAGCATTTT. Supplemented by reference TRBV30 and TRBJ1-5, the full variable domain reads SQTIHQWPATLVQPVGSPLSLECTVEGTSNPNLYWYRQAAGRGLQLLFYSVGIGQISSEVPQNLSASRPQDRQFILSSKKLLLSDSGFYLCAWSPKHGQGNQPQHFGDGTRLSIL.

The genes are TRBV5-1 and TRBJ2-7; D remains unclear. V lost 4 bases and J 1 base, leaving 3 bases between the germline ends. This CDR3 is built from 11 residues. Germline CDR1 reads SGHRS; CDR2 reads YFSETQ. CDR3 protein: CASSESYEQYF. CDR3 bases: TGCGCCAGCAGCGAGTCCTACGAGCAGTACTTC.

The chain uses TRBV19 and TRBJ2-2, with 7 bases matching TRBD2. The CDR3 length is 14 residues. Germline CDR1 LNHDA, CDR2 SQIVND (reference sequence). V was clipped by 5 bases and J by 14 bases; unmatched bases: 14. The CDR3 DNA sequence: TGTGCCAGTAGTCCTCGGACGGGGGGATCCAGACTGTTTTTT. Protein: CASSPRTGGSRLFF.

The chain has TRBV25-1 and TRBJ2-5, with TRBD1 matching over 8 bases. The CDR3 consists of 17 residues. The germline gives CDR1 MGHDK, CDR2 SYGVNS. V lost 6 bases to trimming and J lost 2 bases; unmatched junction nucleotides: 14. The CDR3 DNA reads as TGTGCCAGCAGCCCAAGGACAGGGACGATCCTTCAAGAGACCCAGTACTTC. It translates to CASSPRTGTILQETQYF.

This sequence joins TRBV18 and TRBJ2-7; no clear D gene. Trimming stripped 1 base from V and 6 bases from J, with 7 bases between. The CDR3 has 12 residues. CDR1 KGHSH and CDR2 LQKENI come from the germline V gene. CDR3 nucleotide sequence: TGTGCCAGCTCACCACAACCCGTCGAGCAGTACTTC. Protein: CASSPQPVEQYF.

J is TRBJ1-3 and V is TRBV27; D is ambiguous. The V end was cut by 9 bases, the J end by 0 bases, with 9 bases between. This CDR3 has 13 residues. The germline V gene has CDR1 MNHEY and CDR2 SMNVEV (reference sequence). The CDR3 region is CASTSYSGNTIYF. CDR3 nucleotides: TGTGCCAGTACGTCATACTCTGGAAACACCATATATTTT.

As regards this clone: Different DNA sequences within this sample yield the same CDR3. The rearrangement joins TRBV19 to TRBJ1-1; 7 bases align to TRBD1. In germline, CDR1 is LNHDA, CDR2 SQIVND (reference sequence). Trimming cost V 5 bases and J 1 base; bases outside gene matches: 4. CDR3 length: 14 amino acids. CDR3 sequence (DNA): TGTGCCAGTAGTCGGGACAGAGAGAACACTGAAGCTTTCTTT. The encoded protein is CASSRDRENTEAFF.

This chain links TRBV5-1 with TRBJ2-2, with a weak D call TRBD1 (6 bases). CDR1 and CDR2 from the germline V gene are SGHRS and YFSETQ. CDR3 length: 14 amino acids. V was shortened by 3 bases and J by 1 base, with 7 bases between the two germline ends. The CDR3 DNA reads TGCGCCAGCAGCTCGACAGGGAACACCGGGGAGCTGTTTTTT. It translates to CASSSTGNTGELFF.

This sequence joins TRBV5-1 and TRBJ2-3, with 10 nucleotides matching TRBD2. The CDR3 is 17 residues long. With V trimmed by 0 bases and J by 5 bases, 9 bases remained unmatched. Germline V CDR1 and CDR2: SGHRS, YFSETQ. In DNA, the CDR3 is TGCGCCAGCAGCTTGGCCCTCGGAAGCGGGGGGGGAGATACGCAGTATTTT. Translation: CASSLALGSGGGDTQYF.

The sample holds one count of this clone. V gene TRBV2 combines with J gene TRBJ1-1; TRBD1 agrees at 8 bases. The CDR3 totals 15 residues. After removal of 7 bases from V and 0 bases from J, the junction contained 7 bases not matched to a gene. Germline V gene lookup returns CDR1 SNHLY and CDR2 FYNNEI. The DNA of the CDR3 is TGTGCCAGCACCGGACAGGGTCCCATGAACACTGAAGCTTTCTTT. Its translation: CASTGQGPMNTEAFF. Complete variable domain (other parts from reference TRBV2 and TRBJ1-1): EPEVTQTPSHQVTQMGQEVILRCVPISNHLYFYWYRQILGQKVEFLVSFYNNEISEKSEIFDDQFSVERPDGSNFTLKIRSTKLEDSAMYFCASTGQGPMNTEAFFGQGTRLTVV.

The chain recombines TRBV28 with TRBJ1-2, with D possibly being TRBD1 (5 bases). Trimming left V 1 base short and J 0 bases short, with 15 bases between. Germline V gene sequence: CDR1 MDHEN, CDR2 SYDVKM. The CDR3 consists of 17 residues. DNA of the CDR3: TGTGCCAGCAGTTTATCGGCCGGGACTCCTTCTAACTATGGCTACACCTTC. Translation: CASSLSAGTPSNYGYTF.

The chain employs TRBV2 and TRBJ1-2, with TRBD1 identical over 7 bases. The junction had 10 bases not matched to a gene; V was cut back by 10 bases and J by 2 bases. The CDR3 loop spans 14 amino acids. Germline lookup yields CDR1 SNHLY and CDR2 FYNNEI. The chain's CDR3 is CAISGQTLNYGYTF. In DNA form, the CDR3 reads TGTGCCATCTCGGGACAGACCTTGAACTATGGCTACACCTTC.

The rearrangement joins TRBV5-5 to TRBJ2-7; TRBD2 might be the D (6 bases). The CDR3 length is 15 residues. The V gene's germline CDR1 is SGHKS and CDR2 YYEKEE (reference sequence). Trimming removed 5 bases from V and 3 bases from J, with 18 bases in between. CDR3 residues: CASRSGGSNYYEQYF. CDR3 DNA: TGTGCCAGCAGAAGTGGAGGGTCCAACTACTACGAGCAGTACTTC. The full variable domain, with the rest looked up from reference TRBV5-5 and TRBJ2-7, is DAGVTQSPTHLIKTRGQQVTLRCSPISGHKSVSWYQQVLGQGPQFIFQYYEKEERGRGNFPDRFSARQFPNYSSELNVNALLLGDSALYLCASRSGGSNYYEQYFGPGTRLTVT.

This clone was picked up a small number of times. The chain employs TRBV5-1 and TRBJ1-1; D may be TRBD1 (6 bases). This CDR3 has 15 amino acids. Trimming took off 0 bases at V and 3 bases at J, with 12 bases between the two ends. Germline CDR1 SGHRS, CDR2 YFSETQ. The CDR3 bases are TGCGCCAGCAGCTTGGGTCGGCAGGGGTACACTGAAGCTTTCTTT. It specifies CASSLGRQGYTEAFF. Together with reference TRBV5-1 and TRBJ1-1, the CDR3 gives the full variable domain: KAGVTQTPRYLIKTRGQQVTLSCSPISGHRSVSWYQQTPGQGLQFLFEYFSETQRNKGNFPGRFSGRQFSNSRSEMNVSTLELGDSALYLCASSLGRQGYTEAFFGQGTRLTVV.

The V call is TRBV27, the J call TRBJ1-5; no reliable D call. V was trimmed by 6 bases and J by 4 bases, leaving 16 bases between them. The CDR3 extends over 15 amino acids. Germline V CDR1 and CDR2: MNHEY, SMNVEV (reference sequence). CDR3 in DNA: TGTGCCAGCAGACAAACATGGGGTGGGAATCAGCCCCAGCATTTT. This encodes CASRQTWGGNQPQHF.

This chain joins TRBV7-8 and TRBJ2-2; D not resolved. The CDR3 consists of 12 residues. Germline V CDR1 and CDR2: SGHVS, FQNEAQ. Trimming left V 6 bases short and J 3 bases short, with 5 bases between. CDR3 sequence: CASSHDTGELFF. CDR3 nucleotide sequence: TGTGCCAGCAGTCACGACACCGGGGAGCTGTTTTTT.

This chain links TRBV7-9 with TRBJ1-4, with D maybe TRBD1 (5 bases). The CDR3 extends over 13 amino acids. Trimming took 8 bases from V and 5 from J, leaving 12 bases between them. CDR1 is SEHNR and CDR2 is FQNEAQ in the germline V gene (reference sequence). CDR3 bases: TGTGCCAGCGAATGGGGGGTGAATGAAAAACTGTTTTTT. Amino acids: CASEWGVNEKLFF. Together with reference TRBV7-9 and TRBJ1-4, the CDR3 gives the full variable domain: DTGVSQNPRHKITKRGQNVTFRCDPISEHNRLYWYRQTLGQGPEFLTYFQNEAQLEKSRLLSDRFSAERPKGSFSTLEIQRTEQGDSAMYLCASEWGVNEKLFFGSGTQLSVL.

This clone was counted only a few times. V is TRBV7-6 and J is TRBJ1-6; TRBD1 agrees at 7 bases. The CDR3 consists of 14 residues. Germline CDR1 and CDR2: SGHVS and FNYEAQ. J lost 7 bases, V lost 6 bases, and 6 bases had no gene match. CDR3 nucleotide sequence: TGTGCCAGCAGTCCCGGGACAGTGAATTCACCCCTCCACTTT. It is translated as CASSPGTVNSPLHF.

V usage is TRBV19 and J usage is TRBJ2-5; no firm D call. V lost 3 bases and J 5 bases, leaving 10 bases between the germline ends. Looked up from germline, CDR1 is LNHDA and CDR2 is SQIVND (reference sequence). This CDR3 contains 13 residues. Here the CDR3 DNA reads TGTGCCAGTAGTATGCCATTCGGGGAGACCCAGTACTTC. Translated: CASSMPFGETQYF.

This clone was recorded once. The chain is built from TRBV4-2 and TRBJ2-5, with 11 bases aligning to TRBD2. The CDR3 length is 16 residues. Looked up from germline, CDR1 is LGHNA and CDR2 is YNFKEQ. Trimming at V came to 4 bases and at J to 2 bases, leaving 6 bases not matched to a gene. The CDR3 bases are TGTGCCAGCAGCCCGGCGACTAGCGGGGCACAAGAGACCCAGTACTTC. Its protein product is CASSPATSGAQETQYF.

This clone occurred once. The V and J genes are TRBV5-5 and TRBJ2-1; D remains unclear. From germline, CDR1 is SGHKS and CDR2 YYEKEE (reference sequence). Trimming shortened V by 0 bases and J by 8 bases, and 9 bases separated the two germline ends. The CDR3 has 13 amino acids. CDR3 in amino acids: CASSLGISDEQFF. The CDR3, as DNA: TGTGCCAGCAGCTTGGGAATATCGGATGAGCAGTTCTTC.

In this sample, this clone turned up once. The CDR3 coding sequence is TGCGCCAGCAGATTAGACCCGAGGAATGGCTACACCTTC. This codes for CASRLDPRNGYTF. The genes are TRBV5-1 and TRBJ1-2, with D unclear. Germline V lookup: CDR1 SGHRS, CDR2 YFSETQ. Deletions cut 5 bases from V and 6 bases from J, with 14 bases between. The CDR3 has 13 amino acids.